These 18 T cell receptor beta chains came from one sample sequenced in a study of blood T cells in healthy people across ages. Sample-barcoded 5' priming and a J-beta primer mix drove a second PCR of roughly 6 to 12 cycles. TCRdb called the 5' RACE reads again in MiXCR, with one record for every CDR3 protein. Seen here are hundreds of thousands of distinct CDR3 sequences, over 45% observed once, and the top ten hold 20% to 25%. Sequencing was carried out using blood. These receptor sequences come from a man younger than 40 in good health.

This clonotype came up a few times. The gene calls are TRBV20-1 and TRBJ2-3, with a weak D call TRBD2 (6 bases). Germline assignment: CDR1 DFQATT and CDR2 SNEGSKA (reference sequence). The CDR3 length is 13 residues. Trimming cost V 5 bases and J 4 bases, with 13 bases left between them. As DNA, the CDR3 is TGCAGTGCTCTAGCGAAGTATGCAGATACGCAGTATTTT. It translates to CSALAKYADTQYF.

This clonotype was found a few times. The V and J genes are TRBV11-3 and TRBJ2-3; no firm D call. Germline V lookup: CDR1 SGHNT, CDR2 YENEEA. V lost 5 bases and J 7 bases, leaving 10 bases between the germline ends. The CDR3 is 12 amino acids. In DNA, the CDR3 is TGTGCCAGCAGCAATAGTGATTATACGCAGTATTTT. This encodes CASSNSDYTQYF.

The chain links TRBV27 to TRBJ2-3; 10 bases fit TRBD2. Germline lookup yields CDR1 MNHEY and CDR2 SMNVEV (reference sequence). The CDR3 spans 16 residues. J gave up 2 bases and V 6 bases, and 8 bases lay outside the gene matches. CDR3 region: CASRSKLAGYTDTQYF. The CDR3 bases are TGTGCCAGCAGAAGTAAACTAGCGGGATACACAGATACGCAGTATTTT.

V and J are TRBV20-1 and TRBJ2-3, with D unresolved. There are 15 residues in the CDR3. Per germline, CDR1 DFQATT and CDR2 SNEGSKA (reference sequence). Trimming stripped 6 bases from V and 0 bases from J, with 16 bases between. The CDR3, as DNA: TGCAGTGCCACAAAGCGAGAGGCGAGCACAGATACGCAGTATTTT. Translation: CSATKREASTDTQYF.

V is TRBV2 and J is TRBJ2-3; TRBD1 is a possible D gene (6 bases). The germline V gene has CDR1 SNHLY and CDR2 FYNNEI. There are 16 residues in the CDR3. Trimming pared 1 base from V and 2 bases from J, leaving 13 bases between. This CDR3 reads CASSEVRRGPTDTQYF. CDR3 nucleotide sequence: TGTGCCAGCAGTGAAGTGCGCAGGGGCCCCACAGATACGCAGTATTTT.

This clonotype was detected only a few times. The chain joins TRBV5-6 to TRBJ2-7; 8 bases agree with TRBD2. The germline V gene has CDR1 SGHDT and CDR2 YYEEEE. The V gene end was trimmed by 3 bases and the J gene end by 6 bases; junction bases not matched to a gene: 11. The CDR3 covers 15 residues. CDR3: CASSSVGRALGEQYF. The CDR3 DNA reads TGTGCCAGCAGCTCTGTCGGGAGGGCCCTTGGCGAGCAGTACTTC.

The chain combines TRBV5-1 with TRBJ2-6; D uncertain. The V end lost 1 base, the J end lost 0 bases, and 5 bases lay between the germline ends. The germline gives CDR1 SGHRS, CDR2 YFSETQ. The CDR3 has 15 amino acids. CDR3 in amino acids: CASSLQLSGANVLTF. DNA of the CDR3: TGCGCCAGCAGCTTGCAGCTCTCTGGGGCCAACGTCCTGACTTTC.

The V call is TRBV4-3, the J call TRBJ1-1, with 7 bases fitting TRBD1. CDR3 length: 14 amino acids. Germline-derived CDR1 and CDR2 are LGHNA and YSLEER. V lost 4 bases to trimming and J lost 10 bases; unmatched junction nucleotides: 12. The CDR3 nucleotides read TGCGCCAGCAGCCCCCGGGGGCAGGGGGTGGCAGCTTTCTTT. Translating gives CASSPRGQGVAAFF.

In this sample, this clonotype turned up a few times. The chain recombines TRBV28 with TRBJ1-2, with TRBD1 identical over 8 bases. J was trimmed by 6 bases and V by 5 bases; bases with no gene match: 5. The CDR3 loop spans 13 amino acids. Per germline, CDR1 MDHEN and CDR2 SYDVKM. CDR3: CASSGRQGHGYTF. The DNA of the CDR3 is TGTGCCAGCAGTGGGCGACAGGGGCATGGCTACACCTTC.

Here the CDR3 reads CASSGDPNTEAFF. The CDR3 DNA reads TGTGCCAGCAGTGGGGACCCAAACACTGAAGCTTTCTTT. V usage is TRBV6-5 and J usage is TRBJ1-1; TRBD1 is a possible D gene (5 bases). Per germline, CDR1 MNHEY and CDR2 SVGAGI. Trimming shortened V by 5 bases and J by 2 bases, and 9 bases separated the two germline ends. There are 13 residues in the CDR3.

The rearrangement joins TRBV20-1 to TRBJ2-3; a possible D gene is TRBD1 (6 bases). Trimming stripped 6 bases from V and 2 bases from J, with 15 bases between. The CDR3 spans 14 residues. Germline-derived CDR1 and CDR2 are DFQATT and SNEGSKA (reference sequence). CDR3: CSAAVGADTDTQYF. The DNA for the CDR3 is TGCAGTGCCGCGGTGGGGGCCGACACAGATACGCAGTATTTT.

This clonotype was seen a few times. The rearrangement joins TRBV6-6 to TRBJ2-4; D ambiguous. Germline-derived CDR1 and CDR2 are MNHNY and SVGAGI (reference sequence). Trimming shortened V by 7 bases and J by 0 bases, and 10 bases separated the two germline ends. The CDR3 consists of 14 residues. The chain's CDR3 is CASTLGLAKNIQYF. Written as DNA, the CDR3 is TGTGCCAGCACCCTGGGATTAGCCAAAAACATTCAGTACTTC.

The chain couples TRBV12-3 or TRBV12-4 to TRBJ2-5; D is possibly TRBD1 (6 bases). The V end lost 3 bases, the J end lost 12 bases, and 14 bases lay between the germline ends. This CDR3 is 12 amino acids long. The chain's CDR3 is CASSLSRGSKYF. The CDR3 DNA follows: TGTGCCAGCAGTTTGAGTAGGGGGAGCAAGTACTTC.

Here the CDR3 reads CASSQGWGSSYEQYF. The CDR3 DNA is TGCGCCAGCAGCCAAGGGTGGGGTAGCTCCTACGAGCAGTACTTC. The chain carries TRBV4-1 and TRBJ2-7; D not certain. The CDR3 totals 15 residues. Germline V CDR1 and CDR2: MGHRA, YSYEKL. V was cut by 1 base and J by 0 bases, with 10 bases left in between.

Comment on this clonotype: This may be a read error, as it is one base from a much larger clone. The rearrangement joins TRBV20-1 to TRBJ1-2; TRBD1 matches at 7 bases. This CDR3 region has 12 residues. With V trimmed by 5 bases and J by 2 bases, 2 bases remained unmatched. Germline V gene lookup returns CDR1 DFQATT and CDR2 SNEGSKA (reference sequence). CDR3 nucleotides: TGCAGTGCTGGGGACAGAAACTATGGCTACACCTTC. This translates into CSAGDRNYGYTF.

The V and J genes are TRBV29-1 and TRBJ2-3; 7 nucleotides agree with TRBD1. Trimming cost V 6 bases and J 4 bases; bases outside gene matches: 4. The CDR3 is made up of 12 amino acids. CDR1 is SQVTM and CDR2 is ANQGSEA in the germline V gene. CDR3 residues: CSVVQGADTQYF. The CDR3, as DNA: TGCAGCGTAGTCCAGGGGGCAGATACGCAGTATTTT.

The J gene is TRBJ2-7, the V gene TRBV28; TRBD2 is a possible D gene (5 bases). Germline assignment: CDR1 MDHEN and CDR2 SYDVKM. The CDR3 covers 11 residues. Trimming shortened V by 7 bases and J by 4 bases, and 8 bases separated the two germline ends. CDR3 sequence (DNA): TGTGCCAGCATCGGGGATTACGAGCAGTACTTC. It translates to CASIGDYEQYF.

The J gene is TRBJ1-5, the V gene TRBV7-9, with a weak D call TRBD1 (5 bases). The CDR3 consists of 12 residues. The germline V gene has CDR1 SEHNR and CDR2 FQNEAQ (reference sequence). V lost 5 bases and J lost 6, with 8 bases in between. The DNA for the CDR3 is TGTGCCAGCAGCAGGGGTGCTCAGCCCCAGCATTTT. Translation gives CASSRGAQPQHF. Combining the CDR3 with reference TRBV7-9 and TRBJ1-5 gives the whole variable domain DTGVSQNPRHKITKRGQNVTFRCDPISEHNRLYWYRQTLGQGPEFLTYFQNEAQLEKSRLLSDRFSAERPKGSFSTLEIQRTEQGDSAMYLCASSRGAQPQHFGDGTRLSIL.